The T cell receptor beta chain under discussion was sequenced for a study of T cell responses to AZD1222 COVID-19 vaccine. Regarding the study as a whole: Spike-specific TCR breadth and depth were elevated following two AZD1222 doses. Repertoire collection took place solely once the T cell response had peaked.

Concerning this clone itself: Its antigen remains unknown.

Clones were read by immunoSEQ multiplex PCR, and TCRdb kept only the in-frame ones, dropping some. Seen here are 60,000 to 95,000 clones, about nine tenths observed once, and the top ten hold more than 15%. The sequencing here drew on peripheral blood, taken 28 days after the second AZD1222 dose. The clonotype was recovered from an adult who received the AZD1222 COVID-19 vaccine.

CDR3 sequence: CASSRQTGSSGNTIYF. The CDR3 DNA is TGTGCCAGCAGTCGACAGACAGGGAGCTCTGGAAACACCATATATTTT. This chain links TRBV28 with TRBJ1-3; 7 nucleotides match TRBD1. The CDR3 contains 16 residues. Trimming at V came to 5 bases and at J to 0 bases, leaving 7 bases not matched to a gene. The V gene's germline CDR1 is MDHEN and CDR2 SYDVKM.